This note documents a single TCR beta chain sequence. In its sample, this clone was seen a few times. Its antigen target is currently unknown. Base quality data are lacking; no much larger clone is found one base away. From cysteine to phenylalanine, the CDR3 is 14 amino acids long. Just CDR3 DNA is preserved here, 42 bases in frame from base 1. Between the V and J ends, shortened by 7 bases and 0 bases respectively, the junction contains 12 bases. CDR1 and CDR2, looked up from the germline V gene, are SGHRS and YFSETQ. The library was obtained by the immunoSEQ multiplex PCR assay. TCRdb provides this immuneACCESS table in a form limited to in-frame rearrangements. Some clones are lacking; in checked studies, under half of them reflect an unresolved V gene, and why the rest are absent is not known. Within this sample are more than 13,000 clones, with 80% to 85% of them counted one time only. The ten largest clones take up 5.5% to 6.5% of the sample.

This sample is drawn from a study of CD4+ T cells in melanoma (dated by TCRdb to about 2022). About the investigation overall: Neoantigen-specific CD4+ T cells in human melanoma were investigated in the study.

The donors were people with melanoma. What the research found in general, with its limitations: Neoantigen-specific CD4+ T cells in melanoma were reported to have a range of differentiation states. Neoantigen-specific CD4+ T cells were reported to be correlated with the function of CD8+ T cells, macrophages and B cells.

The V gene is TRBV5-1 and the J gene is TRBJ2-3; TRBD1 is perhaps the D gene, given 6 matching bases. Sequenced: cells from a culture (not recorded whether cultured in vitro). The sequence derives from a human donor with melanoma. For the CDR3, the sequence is CASLRGGSTDTQYF. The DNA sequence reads TGCGCCAGCCTCAGGGGCGGGAGCACAGATACGCAGTATTTT.